These 2 T cell receptor beta chains share one sample of origin, sequenced in a study of blood T cell repertoires in COVID-19. Assay used: immunoSEQ multiplex PCR; TCRdb lists only in-frame clones, some missing. The sample carries 200,000 to 250,000 clones, 65% to 85% recorded once. Source material: PBMCs or T cells enriched from blood (not recorded which). The receptors originated from a man aged 25 to 40 with acute COVID-19.

The chain combines TRBV28 with TRBJ2-5; 7 bases are shared with TRBD2. This CDR3 is 14 amino acids long. The germline V gene has CDR1 MDHEN and CDR2 SYDVKM. V lost 4 bases, J lost 4 bases, and 6 bases stayed unmatched. The CDR3 DNA reads as TGTGCCAGCAGTTCCCGGACTAGATCAGAGACCCAGTACTTC. Encoded protein: CASSSRTRSETQYF.

This chain joins TRBV18 and TRBJ1-1; D unclear. Trimming removed 3 bases from V and 4 bases from J, with 12 bases in between. The CDR3 contains 14 residues. Germline V gene data show CDR1 as KGHSH and CDR2 as LQKENI. The chain's CDR3 is CASSPNQSGTEAFF. For the CDR3, the DNA is TGTGCCAGCTCACCCAATCAGTCGGGCACTGAAGCTTTCTTT.